The 27 T cell receptor beta chains presented below share a single source sample, sequenced in a study of cytomegalovirus exposure and HLA in healthy donors. The PCR made use of 60 Vbeta and 13 Jbeta primers. Sequencing used immunoSEQ multiplex PCR; TCRdb keeps in-frame clones, though not all of them. This sample has some 150,000 clones; roughly 80% occur once, and the top ten carry around 6.7%. Sequencing was done on a sample of PBMCs. The source of these receptors is a woman in her thirties in good health and CMV-seropositive.

The CDR3 DNA is TGTGCCTGGAGTGGAGGGACAGCGACTGAGCAGTTCTTC. Its translation: CAWSGGTATEQFF. The rearrangement joins TRBV30 to TRBJ2-1, with 7 bases aligning to TRBD1. From germline, CDR1 is GTSNPN and CDR2 SVGIG (reference sequence). There are 13 residues in the CDR3. Unmatched junction bases numbered 6, after V lost 1 base and J lost 9 bases.

This rearrangement joins TRBV7-9 to TRBJ2-5; 7 nucleotides align to TRBD1. The DNA end is a closer match to TRBJ2-7, so the J assignment may be wrong. The CDR3 runs 15 residues. Germline V gene data show CDR1 as SEHNR and CDR2 as FQNEAQ (reference sequence). In nucleotides, the CDR3 is TGTGCCAGCAGCGTTGGGACAGTTAGCTCCTACGAGCAGTACTTC. Amino acid sequence: CASSVGTVSSYEQYF.

The chain is built from TRBV5-1 and TRBJ2-2; D remains ambiguous. V lost 0 bases, J lost 1 base, and 4 bases lay in between. Germline values: CDR1 SGHRS, CDR2 YFSETQ. This CDR3 is 14 amino acids long. The CDR3 spells CASSLAGNTGELFF. The CDR3 DNA is TGCGCCAGCAGCTTGGCGGGGAACACCGGGGAGCTGTTTTTT. The complete variable domain, with remaining parts taken from reference TRBV5-1 and TRBJ2-2, reads KAGVTQTPRYLIKTRGQQVTLSCSPISGHRSVSWYQQTPGQGLQFLFEYFSETQRNKGNFPGRFSGRQFSNSRSEMNVSTLELGDSALYLCASSLAGNTGELFFGEGSRLTVL.

J is TRBJ1-2 and V is TRBV7-9; D gene unclear. The CDR3 has 13 residues. V gave up 1 base and J gave up 4 bases, with 7 bases separating them. Germline V gives CDR1 SEHNR, CDR2 FQNEAQ (reference sequence). CDR3 in DNA: TGTGCCAGCAGCTTAGGGGCCTTCTATGGCTACACCTTC. It yields the protein CASSLGAFYGYTF.

This rearrangement joins TRBV6-5 to TRBJ2-1; D perhaps matches TRBD2 (6 bases). The CDR3 is 14 residues long. With 7 bases removed from V and 1 base from J, the gap between germline ends came to 11 bases. CDR1 is MNHEY, CDR2 SVGAGI, per germline. The CDR3 spells CASTGRLSYNEQFF. CDR3 sequence (DNA): TGTGCCAGCACTGGGAGGTTGTCCTACAATGAGCAGTTCTTC.

The chain joins TRBV7-2 to TRBJ2-3, with 10 bases that match TRBD2. The V gene end was trimmed by 5 bases and the J gene end by 2 bases; junction bases not matched to a gene: 7. The germline CDR1 and CDR2 sequences are SGHTA and FQGNSA. This CDR3 spans 16 amino acids. The chain's CDR3 is CASSLWTSGVTDTQYF. The CDR3 coding sequence is TGTGCCAGCAGCCTCTGGACTAGCGGCGTCACAGATACGCAGTATTTT.

J is TRBJ2-2 and V is TRBV6-1; the D gene is possibly TRBD2 (6 bases). Germline values: CDR1 MNHNS, CDR2 SASEGT. The CDR3 totals 15 residues. With 2 bases removed from V and 4 bases from J, the gap between germline ends came to 11 bases. The CDR3 DNA follows: TGTGCCAGCAGTGAATATGGGGGGAGCACCGGGGAGCTGTTTTTT. Translated: CASSEYGGSTGELFF.

This chain connects TRBV19 to TRBJ1-2; possible D gene TRBD1, 5 bases. Germline lookup yields CDR1 LNHDA and CDR2 SQIVND (reference sequence). CDR3 length: 16 amino acids. Between the trimmed V and J ends, which lost 9 bases and 3 bases, there was a span of 23 bases. The CDR3 DNA sequence: TGTGCCAGCGCGAGGAGGGGCGCGAATCGGGACTATGGCTACACCTTC. Protein: CASARRGANRDYGYTF.

The chain links TRBV7-2 to TRBJ1-5, with a weak D call TRBD1 (5 bases). CDR1 is SGHTA and CDR2 is FQGNSA in the germline V gene. Trimming shortened V by 0 bases and J by 9 bases, and 15 bases separated the two germline ends. The CDR3 has 15 amino acids. The CDR3 DNA sequence: TGTGCCAGCAGCTTAGCAGGGGCTCTTAGTGTGCCCCAGCATTTT. Amino acids: CASSLAGALSVPQHF.

This chain uses TRBV5-6 with TRBJ2-5, with D possibly TRBD2 on 5 matching bases. Germline V gene sequence: CDR1 SGHDT, CDR2 YYEEEE. The V and J ends lost 3 bases and 5 bases respectively, with 23 bases between them. This CDR3 is 17 amino acids long. The CDR3 here is CASSSSPTLSRAETQYF. The CDR3 DNA follows: TGTGCCAGCAGCTCTAGCCCGACCCTCTCAAGGGCGGAGACCCAGTACTTC.

The V and J genes are TRBV11-2 and TRBJ2-7; 8 bases agree with TRBD1. J was trimmed by 3 bases and V by 5 bases; bases with no gene match: 3. The CDR3 has 13 residues. The germline gives CDR1 SGHAT, CDR2 FQNNGV. CDR3 sequence (DNA): TGTGCCAGCAGCCCCGGACAGGGCTACGAGCAGTACTTC. This encodes CASSPGQGYEQYF.

The CDR3 loop is CASSQVGQGVYQPQHF. The CDR3 bases are TGTGCCAGTAGTCAAGTGGGACAGGGGGTTTATCAGCCCCAGCATTTT. The V call is TRBV19, the J call TRBJ1-5; 11 bases are a match to TRBD1. CDR3 length: 16 residues. The germline V gene encodes CDR1 LNHDA and CDR2 SQIVND (reference sequence). Losses at the gene ends were 5 bases for V and 5 bases for J; bases not matched to a gene: 8.

The V and J genes are TRBV7-9 and TRBJ2-5; 7 bases map to TRBD1. The J segment lost 11 bases and the V segment lost 1 base, leaving 16 bases of the junction unmatched. Germline CDR1 reads SEHNR; CDR2 reads FQNEAQ (reference sequence). The CDR3 consists of 16 residues. Written as DNA, the CDR3 is TGTGCCAGCAGCTTAGGGGCTGGAGACAGGGCCCTTAAGCAGTACTTC. Translation: CASSLGAGDRALKQYF.

The V call is TRBV2, the J call TRBJ1-3; D ambiguous. Trimming pared 1 base from V and 0 bases from J, leaving 4 bases between. This CDR3 has 14 residues. CDR1 and CDR2 (germline): SNHLY, FYNNEI. CDR3: CASSEGHSGNTIYF. CDR3 sequence (DNA): TGTGCCAGCAGTGAAGGACACTCTGGAAACACCATATATTTT.

The chain joins TRBV28 to TRBJ1-5; unclear D gene. This CDR3 region has 15 residues. With 2 bases removed from V and 0 bases from J, the gap between germline ends came to 8 bases. Germline V gene lookup returns CDR1 MDHEN and CDR2 SYDVKM. The CDR3 spells CASSLVLNSNQPQHF. CDR3 nucleotide sequence: TGTGCCAGCAGTTTAGTTCTTAATAGCAATCAGCCCCAGCATTTT.

J is TRBJ2-3 and V is TRBV5-4; 7 bases fit TRBD1. The CDR3 runs 16 residues. The germline gives CDR1 SGHNT, CDR2 YYREEE (reference sequence). V shed 6 bases, J shed 2 bases, and the junction held 12 bases outside the gene matches. The CDR3 sequence is CASTRLTGTLTDTQYF. CDR3 DNA sequence: TGTGCCAGCACCCGACTGACAGGGACCCTCACAGATACGCAGTATTTT.

The CDR3 coding sequence is TGTGCCAGCAGCCCGAGGGCCGGACAGCCCCAGCATTTT. Translated: CASSPRAGQPQHF. The chain employs TRBV5-4 and TRBJ1-5; D is ambiguous. This CDR3 region has 13 residues. Germline V gene lookup returns CDR1 SGHNT and CDR2 YYREEE (reference sequence). The germline V and J ends were trimmed by 4 bases and 7 bases, with 12 bases remaining between them.

J is TRBJ1-2 and V is TRBV5-1, with D tentatively TRBD1 (6 bases). Germline loops: CDR1 SGHRS, CDR2 YFSETQ. This CDR3 contains 14 residues. The V end was cut by 5 bases, the J end by 5 bases, with 16 bases between. The CDR3, as DNA: TGCGCCAGCAGACCCTTACAGGGCGAATATGGCTACACCTTC. The encoded protein is CASRPLQGEYGYTF.

The chain is built from TRBV30 and TRBJ2-3, with D perhaps matching TRBD2 (5 bases). Per germline, CDR1 GTSNPN and CDR2 SVGIG (reference sequence). The CDR3 has 13 amino acids. V was shortened by 0 bases and J by 3 bases, with 7 bases between the two germline ends. This CDR3 is CAWSVLGTDTQYF. CDR3 DNA sequence: TGTGCCTGGAGTGTACTAGGGACAGATACGCAGTATTTT.

V is TRBV28 and J is TRBJ1-4; the match to TRBD1 covers 7 bases. Germline CDR1 and CDR2: MDHEN and SYDVKM. The V gene end was trimmed by 3 bases and the J gene end by 14 bases; junction bases not matched to a gene: 9. The CDR3 sequence is 13 residues long. The CDR3 sequence is CASSFHETDRLFF. CDR3 in DNA: TGTGCCAGCAGTTTCCACGAAACGGACAGGCTGTTTTTT.

The chain links TRBV5-1 to TRBJ1-1, with 7 bases fitting TRBD1. The CDR3 has 17 residues. V lost 3 bases to trimming and J lost 4 bases; unmatched junction nucleotides: 15. The V gene's germline CDR1 is SGHRS and CDR2 YFSETQ. This CDR3 reads CASSYDRVDWVSTEAFF. CDR3 DNA: TGCGCCAGCAGCTATGACAGGGTCGATTGGGTGAGCACTGAAGCTTTCTTT.

V usage is TRBV5-6 and J usage is TRBJ2-5; D possibly corresponds to TRBD2 (6 bases). Between the trimmed V and J ends, which lost 4 bases and 5 bases, there was a span of 18 bases. Per germline, CDR1 SGHDT and CDR2 YYEEEE. The CDR3 has 15 residues. The CDR3 bases are TGTGCCAGCAGCCTCCGAGGAAGCGGAGGGGAGACCCAGTACTTC. It specifies CASSLRGSGGETQYF. The whole variable domain, remainder taken from reference TRBV5-6 and TRBJ2-5, is DAGVTQSPTHLIKTRGQQVTLRCSPKSGHDTVSWYQQALGQGPQFIFQYYEEEERQRGNFPDRFSGHQFPNYSSELNVNALLLGDSALYLCASSLRGSGGETQYFGPGTRLLVL.

The chain links TRBV27 to TRBJ1-1; weak D call: TRBD1 (6 bases). V lost 3 bases to trimming and J lost 1 base, with 15 bases between them. Germline V gene sequence: CDR1 MNHEY, CDR2 SMNVEV (reference sequence). There are 16 residues in the CDR3. CDR3 region: CASSFRGGITNTEAFF. DNA of the CDR3: TGTGCCAGCAGTTTTCGAGGGGGTATCACGAACACTGAAGCTTTCTTT.

This chain joins TRBV7-7 and TRBJ1-4; TRBD1 matches at 8 bases. J lost 6 bases, V lost 5 bases, and 8 bases had no gene match. Germline-derived CDR1 and CDR2 are SSHAT and FNYEAQ (reference sequence). This CDR3 is 15 amino acids long. The CDR3 loop reads CASSPSRGPDEKLFF. The CDR3 DNA is TGTGCCAGCAGCCCCTCCAGGGGGCCGGATGAAAAACTGTTTTTT.

The V call is TRBV9, the J call TRBJ2-7; 10 bases are shared with TRBD1. Per the germline V gene, CDR1 is SGDLS and CDR2 is YYNGEE. The CDR3 loop spans 15 amino acids. Germline trimming cut 2 bases from V and 2 bases from J; bases unmatched to any gene: 4. CDR3 coding DNA: TGTGCCAGCAGCGTCCAGGGACAGGGGCCCTACGAGCAGTACTTC. Protein sequence: CASSVQGQGPYEQYF.

This CDR3 reads CASSAGQAGVTEAFF. The DNA of the CDR3 is TGTGCCAGCAGTGCAGGACAGGCTGGCGTCACTGAAGCTTTCTTT. V gene TRBV6-1 combines with J gene TRBJ1-1; 7 bases are shared with TRBD1. Germline CDR1 reads MNHNS; CDR2 reads SASEGT. This CDR3 spans 15 amino acids. V trimming: 4 bases; J trimming: 4 bases; junction bases outside the gene matches: 9.

CDR3 sequence: CASTLGLLATEAFF. The DNA of the CDR3 is TGTGCCAGCACGTTGGGACTCCTGGCCACTGAAGCTTTCTTT. The J gene is TRBJ1-1, the V gene TRBV6-5, with D perhaps matching TRBD1 (5 bases). The germline V gene has CDR1 MNHEY and CDR2 SVGAGI. This CDR3 contains 14 residues. The germline V and J ends were trimmed by 7 bases and 4 bases, with 16 bases remaining between them.